The rows below give T cell receptor beta chains drawn from one sample of a study of T cell responses to AZD1222 COVID-19 vaccine. The repertoire was sequenced with immunoSEQ multiplex PCR; TCRdb's copy has only in-frame clones and lacks some. Here the sample spans some 120,000 clones, approximately 84% being singletons. Sequences were derived from peripheral blood, sampled on day 0 of AZD1222 vaccination. The receptors come from an adult in good health. Each CDR3 is given with its conserved first and last residue. The D gene is left open where the match is weak. Size is stated for part of the rows, as once, few or many counts, or as a class when the clone is expanded.

V gene	CDR3 length	clone size	J gene	D gene	CDR3 protein	CDR3 DNA
TRBV18	16	NA	TRBJ1-6	NA	CASSPPGGRDNSPLHF	TGTGCCAGCTCACCACCAGGTGGCAGGGATAATTCACCCCTCCACTTT
TRBV11-2	18	NA	TRBJ2-3	TRBD2	CASSLAGLAPKGGDTQYF	TGTGCCAGCAGCTTAGCGGGACTAGCGCCAAAAGGGGGAGATACGCAGTATTTT
TRBV30	15	NA	TRBJ1-1	TRBD1	CAWSAINRGNTEAFF	TGTGCCTGGAGTGCCATTAACAGGGGGAACACTGAAGCTTTCTTT
TRBV2	11	NA	TRBJ2-1	NA	CASGGNNEQFF	TGTGCCAGCGGGGGTAATAATGAGCAGTTCTTC
TRBV29-1	14	once	TRBJ2-5	TRBD1	CSVLGQGAYETQYF	TGCAGCGTTCTGGGACAGGGGGCCTATGAGACCCAGTACTTC
TRBV3-1/TRBV3-2	17	NA	TRBJ2-2	TRBD2	CASSQGPGGRNTGELFF	TGTGCCAGCAGCCAAGGACCGGGCGGGAGGAACACCGGGGAGCTGTTTTTT
TRBV7-9	14	few	TRBJ1-3	NA	CASSLAMVRNTIYF	TGTGCCAGCAGCTTAGCAATGGTGAGAAACACCATATATTTT
TRBV11-3	14	NA	TRBJ2-3	NA	CASSSGLGTDTQYF	TGTGCCAGCAGCTCGGGTTTGGGCACAGATACGCAGTATTTT
TRBV10-2	15	few	TRBJ1-5	TRBD1	CASSDGGGGNQPQHF	TGCGCCAGCAGTGATGGAGGGGGCGGCAATCAGCCCCAGCATTTT
TRBV29-1	14	NA	TRBJ2-7	NA	CSVAQAGTAGEQYF	TGCAGCGTGGCACAGGCCGGGACTGCGGGGGAGCAGTACTTC
TRBV5-6	15	NA	TRBJ1-2	TRBD1	CASSLWAPGGEGYTF	TGTGCCAGCAGCTTGTGGGCCCCAGGGGGTGAAGGCTACACCTTC
TRBV14	17	NA	TRBJ1-1	NA	CASSHSPGAWFDTEAFF	TGTGCCAGCAGCCATAGTCCCGGGGCATGGTTTGACACTGAAGCTTTCTTT
TRBV30	11	once	TRBJ2-3	NA	CAWSYTDTQYF	TGTGCCTGGAGTTACACAGATACGCAGTATTTT
TRBV12-5	16	few	TRBJ1-5	NA	CASGLDGIYSNQPQHF	TGTGCTAGTGGTTTGGACGGGATTTATAGCAATCAGCCCCAGCATTTT
TRBV28	13	NA	TRBJ2-1	NA	CASGGTSYNEQFF	TGTGCCAGCGGAGGCACCTCCTACAATGAGCAGTTCTTC
TRBV6-1	15	NA	TRBJ1-2	NA	CASSEYSGAPYGYTF	TGTGCCAGCAGTGAATATTCCGGGGCCCCCTATGGCTACACCTTC
TRBV5-6	15	once	TRBJ2-5	TRBD1	CASSSLRTGTETQYF	TGTGCCAGCAGCTCTCTGCGGACAGGGACGGAGACCCAGTACTTC
TRBV10-2	16	NA	TRBJ2-1	TRBD2	CASSEVLAGEYNEQFF	TGCGCCAGCAGTGAGGTATTAGCGGGAGAGTACAATGAGCAGTTCTTC
TRBV19	18	NA	TRBJ1-3	NA	CASSKAGPWESSGNTIYF	TGTGCCAGTAGTAAGGCTGGTCCGTGGGAGTCCTCTGGAAACACCATATATTTT
TRBV6-5	13	NA	TRBJ2-7	NA	CASSYAGSYEQYF	TGTGCCAGCAGTTACGCGGGGTCCTACGAGCAGTACTTC
TRBV5-1	14	NA	TRBJ2-3	NA	CASSLSPSGDTQYF	TGCGCCAGCAGCTTGAGCCCTTCCGGAGATACGCAGTATTTT
TRBV6-5	12	NA	TRBJ2-7	NA	CASSRGRYEQYF	TGTGCCAGCAGTAGGGGACGCTACGAGCAGTACTTC
TRBV7-9	16	NA	TRBJ2-3	TRBD2	CASSPERGGSTDTQYF	TGTGCCAGCAGCCCGGAGCGGGGGGGCAGCACAGATACGCAGTATTTT
TRBV4-1	21	NA	TRBJ2-1	TRBD2	CASSQKVAYLSGGPSYNEQFF	TGCGCCAGCAGCCAAAAGGTCGCTTACTTAAGCGGGGGGCCATCCTACAATGAGCAGTTCTTC
TRBV11-3	14	once	TRBJ2-1	NA	CASSYGQAGNEQFF	TGTGCCAGCAGCTACGGGCAAGCTGGGAATGAGCAGTTCTTC
TRBV6-4	13	NA	TRBJ2-1	NA	CASSTGGQDEQFF	TGTGCCAGCAGTACTGGGGGGCAGGATGAGCAGTTCTTC
TRBV4-1	17	NA	TRBJ1-3	NA	CACSDRLRKKWGNTIYF	TGCGCCTGCAGCGACCGGTTACGTAAAAAGTGGGGAAACACCATATATTTT
TRBV19	14	NA	TRBJ2-2	NA	CASRDREGTGELFF	TGTGCCAGTAGGGACAGGGAGGGCACCGGGGAGCTGTTTTTT